The entry below gives a single T cell receptor (beta chain) sequence along with its context. The record originates from a study of blood T cells in healthy people across ages. Primed by a sample-barcoded 5' primer and a J-beta primer mix, a second PCR proceeded for roughly 7 to 12 cycles. TCRdb used MiXCR to reprocess the 5' RACE reads, holding one entry per CDR3 protein. The sample has approximately 800,000 distinct CDR3 sequences, roughly 53% seen once. CDR1 and CDR2 from the germline V gene are DFQATT and SNEGSKA (reference sequence). This CDR3 region has 14 residues. The chain links TRBV20-1 to TRBJ1-1; D possibly corresponds to TRBD1 (5 bases). What was sequenced was blood. The clonotype was recovered from an elderly man in good health. In DNA, the CDR3 is TGCACCCTACAAATAGGGGCCGCGAGAACTGAAGCTTTCTTT. This encodes CTLQIGAARTEAFF.